At least ten counts were recorded for the clone carrying this TCR beta chain. Noted time point: patch test 3, about 24 weeks after DPC sensitization. Treatment described: therapeutic diphenylcyclopropenone sensitization with weekly scalp DPC. In the original workflow: The median was about 96,000 TCRs per sample, ranging roughly 20,000 to 690,600. TCRdb re-called the RACE reads with MiXCR, one entry per CDR3 protein. TCRdb assigned the V and J calls; the authors' analysis was not used. The repertoire holds tens of thousands of distinct CDR3 sequences, with 8% to 10% as singletons. This entry belongs to a study of human T cells and chemical hapten exposure. V was pared by 3 bases and J by 6 bases, with 18 bases between. The CDR3 extends over 15 amino acids. Looked up from germline, CDR1 is LGHNA and CDR2 is YSLEER.

This receptor was identified in a woman aged 40 to 50 with alopecia areata. Some clones in this sample may be carry-over from other donors' samples. Sequences were derived from whole blood, sampled in connection with sensitization to the hapten diphenylcyclopropenone (DPC). This chain connects TRBV4-3 to TRBJ2-7; D gene uncertain. CDR3 nucleotides: TGCGCCAGCAGCCACGATCTGAAAGGGCAAGCCGAGCAGTACTTC. It specifies CASSHDLKGQAEQYF.